The clone carrying this TCR beta chain was recorded at least ten times. Antigen unknown. This entry is derived from a study of T cells in Graves' hyperthyroidism and ophthalmopathy. Study-wide findings and caveats: A model of 13 V-J pairs discriminated ophthalmopathy from stable hyperthyroidism.

TCR beta CDR3 region amplification was performed from RNA transcripts. An initial round of RT-PCR targeting the TCR CDR3 relied on the HTBI primer set. MiXCR was run by TCRdb on the multiplex PCR reads, yielding one entry per CDR3 protein. Among some 460,000 distinct CDR3 sequences, 15% to 17% were seen once, and the ten largest hold 7.5% to 9%. Germline V lookup: CDR1 MNHNS, CDR2 SASEGT. The CDR3 covers 16 residues. The ends were cut back, 0 bases at V and 0 bases at J, with 9 bases in the middle. Any patient presenting with uncontrolled infection, other autoimmune disease, pregnancy or lactation was left out. Diagnoses were established using clinical symptoms, serum thyroxine and TRAb, thyroid ultrasound and orbital computed tomography.

Sequencing used blood. The V call is TRBV6-1, the J call TRBJ1-5; D uncertain. This clonotype originated in a woman between 18 and 30 years old with Graves' hyperthyroidism. The CDR3 DNA sequence: TGTGCCAGCAGTGAAGCCCACTTCTATAGCAATCAGCCCCAGCATTTT. It specifies CASSEAHFYSNQPQHF.